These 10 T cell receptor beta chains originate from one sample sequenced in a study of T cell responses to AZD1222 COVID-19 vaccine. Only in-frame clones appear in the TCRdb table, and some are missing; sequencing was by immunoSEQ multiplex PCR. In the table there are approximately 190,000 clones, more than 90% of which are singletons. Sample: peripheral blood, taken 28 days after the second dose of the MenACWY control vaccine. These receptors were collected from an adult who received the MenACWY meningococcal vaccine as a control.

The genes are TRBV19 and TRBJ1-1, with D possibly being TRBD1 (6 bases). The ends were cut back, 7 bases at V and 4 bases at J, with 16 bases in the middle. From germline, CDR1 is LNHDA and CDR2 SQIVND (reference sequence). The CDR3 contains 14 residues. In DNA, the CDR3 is TGTGCCAGTATAGAAACAGGGTATGGCACTGAAGCTTTCTTT. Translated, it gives CASIETGYGTEAFF.

This chain's CDR3 is CAWKMAYPVYNEQFF. The CDR3 DNA follows: TGTGCCTGGAAGATGGCCTATCCGGTTTACAATGAGCAGTTCTTC. The chain links TRBV30 to TRBJ2-1; D not certain. The CDR3 consists of 15 residues. The germline V gene has CDR1 GTSNPN and CDR2 SVGIG (reference sequence). With 4 bases removed from V and 4 bases from J, the gap between germline ends came to 17 bases.

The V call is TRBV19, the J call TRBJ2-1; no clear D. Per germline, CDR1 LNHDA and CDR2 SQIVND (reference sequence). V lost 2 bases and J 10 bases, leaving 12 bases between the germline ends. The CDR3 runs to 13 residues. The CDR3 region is CASSIMAFGEQFF. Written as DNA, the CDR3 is TGTGCCAGTAGTATAATGGCGTTTGGAGAGCAGTTCTTC.

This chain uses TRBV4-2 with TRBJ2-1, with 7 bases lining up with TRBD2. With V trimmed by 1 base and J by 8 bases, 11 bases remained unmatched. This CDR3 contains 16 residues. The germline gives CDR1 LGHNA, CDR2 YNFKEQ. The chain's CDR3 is CASSQGGALAIHEQFF. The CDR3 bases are TGTGCCAGCAGCCAAGGAGGAGCACTAGCGATTCATGAGCAGTTCTTC.

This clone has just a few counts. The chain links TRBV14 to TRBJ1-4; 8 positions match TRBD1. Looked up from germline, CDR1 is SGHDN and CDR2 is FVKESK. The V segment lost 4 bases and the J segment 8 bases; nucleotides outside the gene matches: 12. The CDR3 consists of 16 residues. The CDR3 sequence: CASSPTLTGVEEKLFF. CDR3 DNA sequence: TGTGCCAGCAGCCCTACCCTGACAGGGGTAGAAGAAAAACTGTTTTTT.

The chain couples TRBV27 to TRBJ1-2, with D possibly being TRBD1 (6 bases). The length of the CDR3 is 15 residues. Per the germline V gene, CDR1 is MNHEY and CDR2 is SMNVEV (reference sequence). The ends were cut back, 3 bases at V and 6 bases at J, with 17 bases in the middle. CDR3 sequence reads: CASSFMDRNVNGYTF. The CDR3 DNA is TGTGCCAGCAGTTTTATGGACAGAAACGTCAATGGCTACACCTTC.

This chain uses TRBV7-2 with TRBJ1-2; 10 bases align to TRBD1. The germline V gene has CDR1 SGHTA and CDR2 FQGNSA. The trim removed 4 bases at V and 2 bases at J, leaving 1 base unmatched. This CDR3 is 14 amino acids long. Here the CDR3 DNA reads TGTGCCAGCAGCTCGGGACAGGGGAACTATGGCTACACCTTC. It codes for CASSSGQGNYGYTF.

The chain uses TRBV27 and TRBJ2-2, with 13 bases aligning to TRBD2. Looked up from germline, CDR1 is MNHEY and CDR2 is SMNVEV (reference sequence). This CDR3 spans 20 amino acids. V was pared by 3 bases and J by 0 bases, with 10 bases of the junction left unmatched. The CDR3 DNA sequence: TGTGCCAGCAGTTTCCTTTCGGGACTAGCGGGACGATCGAACACCGGGGAGCTGTTTTTT. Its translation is CASSFLSGLAGRSNTGELFF.

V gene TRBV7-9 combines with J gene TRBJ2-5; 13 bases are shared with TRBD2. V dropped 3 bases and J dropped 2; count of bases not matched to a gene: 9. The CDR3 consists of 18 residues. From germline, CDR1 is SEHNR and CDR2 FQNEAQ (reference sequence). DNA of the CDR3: TGTGCCAGCAGCTTTCTCCCGGGACTAGCGGGAATTCAAGAGACCCAGTACTTC. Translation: CASSFLPGLAGIQETQYF.

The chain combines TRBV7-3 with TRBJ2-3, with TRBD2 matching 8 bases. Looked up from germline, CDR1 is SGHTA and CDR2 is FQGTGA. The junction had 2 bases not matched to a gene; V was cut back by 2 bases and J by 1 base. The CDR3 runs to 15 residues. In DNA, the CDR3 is TGTGCCAGCAGCTTACTAGCGGGTGGCACAGATACGCAGTATTTT. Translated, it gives CASSLLAGGTDTQYF.